One sample yielded the 7 T cell receptor beta chains listed below, sequenced in a study of T cells after yellow fever vaccination. TCRdb re-derived calls from the 5' RACE reads in MiXCR, one entry per CDR3 protein. In the table there are more than 300,000 distinct CDR3 sequences, approximately 7% of which are singletons. The sample was PBMCs, taken roughly 47 days after the first yellow fever vaccination. All receptors come from a man aged 18 to 30 who received the YFV17D yellow fever vaccine.

The chain joins TRBV10-3 to TRBJ1-2; D uncertain. CDR1 and CDR2 (germline): ENHRY, SYGVKD. V lost 8 bases, J lost 3 bases, and 16 bases lay in between. The CDR3 length is 14 residues. This CDR3 is CAIFALAGDYGYTF. The DNA for the CDR3 is TGTGCCATCTTTGCTCTGGCCGGTGACTATGGCTACACCTTC.

This clonotype was seen only a few times. This chain links TRBV20-1 with TRBJ1-2; D is possibly TRBD1 (6 bases). V was pared by 6 bases and J by 9 bases, with 14 bases between. The CDR3 consists of 11 residues. Germline V CDR1 and CDR2: DFQATT, SNEGSKA (reference sequence). The CDR3 loop is CSARSTGSYTF. DNA of the CDR3: TGCAGTGCAAGAAGTACAGGGAGCTACACCTTC.

This clonotype was recorded at least ten times. This chain connects TRBV4-2 to TRBJ2-7; possibly TRBD1 or TRBD2 for D (5 bases each). The V end was cut by 3 bases, the J end by 0 bases, with 15 bases between. The CDR3 contains 16 residues. Germline lookup yields CDR1 LGHNA and CDR2 YNFKEQ. In DNA form, the CDR3 reads TGTGCCAGCAGCCAGAGCCCCGGGGCCCTCTCCTACGAGCAGTACTTC. Translation gives CASSQSPGALSYEQYF.

In this sample, this clonotype turned up many times. The rearrangement links TRBV29-1 to TRBJ2-1, with 10 positions matching TRBD1. V was clipped by 4 bases and J by 16 bases; unmatched bases: 1. CDR1 is SQVTM and CDR2 is ANQGSEA in the germline V gene. The CDR3 is made up of 9 amino acids. CDR3 nucleotides: TGCAGCGTTGGGGACAGGGGTTTCTTC. It codes for CSVGDRGFF.

The chain combines TRBV13 with TRBJ2-7; possibly TRBD1 for D (6 bases). The CDR3 runs 13 residues. The V and J ends lost 2 bases and 3 bases respectively, with 8 bases between them. CDR1 is PRHDT and CDR2 is FYEKMQ in the germline V gene (reference sequence). The DNA for the CDR3 is TGTGCCAGCAGCTTAAGGGGGATCTACGAGCAGTACGTC. This gives the protein CASSLRGIYEQYV.

This chain connects TRBV9 to TRBJ2-3, with D possibly matching TRBD2 (5 bases). CDR1 SGDLS and CDR2 YYNGEE come from the germline V gene. This CDR3 is 17 amino acids long. The V end lost 4 bases, the J end lost 0 bases, and 18 bases lay between the germline ends. In DNA form, the CDR3 reads TGTGCCAGCAGCCCTTATGTTAGCGCGACTAGCACAGATACGCAGTATTTT. It specifies CASSPYVSATSTDTQYF.

This clonotype has only a few counts. V gene TRBV7-9 combines with J gene TRBJ2-3; weak D call: TRBD1 (7 bases). Germline CDR1 reads SEHNR; CDR2 reads FQNEAQ (reference sequence). Trimming pared 5 bases from V and 5 bases from J, leaving 17 bases between. This CDR3 is 15 amino acids long. DNA for the CDR3: TGTGCCAGCAGCCCCCAGGGGGGATTAGGAGATACGCAGTATTTT. It codes for CASSPQGGLGDTQYF.